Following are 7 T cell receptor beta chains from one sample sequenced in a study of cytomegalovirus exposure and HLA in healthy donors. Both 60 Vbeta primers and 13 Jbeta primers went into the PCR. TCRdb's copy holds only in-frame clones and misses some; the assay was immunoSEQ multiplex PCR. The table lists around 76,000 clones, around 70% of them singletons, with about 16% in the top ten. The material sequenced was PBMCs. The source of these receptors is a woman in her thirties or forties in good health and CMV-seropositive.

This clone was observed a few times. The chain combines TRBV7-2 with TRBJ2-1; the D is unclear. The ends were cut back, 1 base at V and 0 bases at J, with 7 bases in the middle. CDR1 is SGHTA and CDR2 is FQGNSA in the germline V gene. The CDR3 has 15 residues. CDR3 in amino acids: CASSLGLSSYNEQFF. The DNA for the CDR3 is TGTGCCAGCAGCTTAGGTTTGAGCTCCTACAATGAGCAGTTCTTC.

In nucleotides, the CDR3 is TGTGCCAGCAGCTCCCAACAGGGACACTACGAGCAGTACTTC. It is translated as CASSSQQGHYEQYF. V usage is TRBV7-2 and J usage is TRBJ2-7, with D perhaps TRBD1 (6 bases). V lost 4 bases and J 3 bases, leaving 13 bases between the germline ends. The CDR3 sequence is 14 residues long. Looked up from germline, CDR1 is SGHTA and CDR2 is FQGNSA.

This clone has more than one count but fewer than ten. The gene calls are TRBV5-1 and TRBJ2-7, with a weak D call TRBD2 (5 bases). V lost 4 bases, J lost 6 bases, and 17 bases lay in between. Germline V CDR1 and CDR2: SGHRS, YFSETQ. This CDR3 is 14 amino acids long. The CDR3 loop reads CASSELEIPAEQYF. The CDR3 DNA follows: TGCGCCAGCAGCGAACTAGAGATCCCGGCCGAGCAGTACTTC. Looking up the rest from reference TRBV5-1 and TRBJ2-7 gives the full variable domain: KAGVTQTPRYLIKTRGQQVTLSCSPISGHRSVSWYQQTPGQGLQFLFEYFSETQRNKGNFPGRFSGRQFSNSRSEMNVSTLELGDSALYLCASSELEIPAEQYFGPGTRLTVT.

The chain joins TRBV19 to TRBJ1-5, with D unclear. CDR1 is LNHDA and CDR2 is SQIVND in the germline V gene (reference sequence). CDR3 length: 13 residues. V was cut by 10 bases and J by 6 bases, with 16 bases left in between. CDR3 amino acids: CATSELRGQPQHF. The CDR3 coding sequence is TGTGCCACGTCGGAACTCCGAGGTCAGCCCCAGCATTTT. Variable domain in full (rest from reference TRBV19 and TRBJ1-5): DGGITQSPKYLFRKEGQNVTLSCEQNLNHDAMYWYRQDPGQGLRLIYYSQIVNDFQKGDIAEGYSVSREKKESFPLTVTSAQKNPTAFYLCATSELRGQPQHFGDGTRLSIL.

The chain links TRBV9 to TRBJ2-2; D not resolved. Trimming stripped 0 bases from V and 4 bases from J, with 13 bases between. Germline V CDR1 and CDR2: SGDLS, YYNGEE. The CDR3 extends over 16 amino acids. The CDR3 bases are TGTGCCAGCAGCGTAGGTAGAACGAGTGGCACCGGGGAGCTGTTTTTT. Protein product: CASSVGRTSGTGELFF.

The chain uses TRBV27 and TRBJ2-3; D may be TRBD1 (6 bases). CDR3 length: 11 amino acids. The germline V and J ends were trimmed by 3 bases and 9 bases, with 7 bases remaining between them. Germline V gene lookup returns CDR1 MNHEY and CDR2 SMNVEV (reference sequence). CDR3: CASSFRGTQYF. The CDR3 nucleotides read TGTGCCAGCAGTTTTAGGGGGACGCAGTATTTT.

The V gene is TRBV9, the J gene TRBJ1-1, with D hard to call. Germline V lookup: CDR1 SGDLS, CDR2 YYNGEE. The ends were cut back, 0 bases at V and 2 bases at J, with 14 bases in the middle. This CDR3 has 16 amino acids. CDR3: CASSVVSQQINTEAFF. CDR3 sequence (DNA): TGTGCCAGCAGCGTAGTCTCGCAACAAATTAACACTGAAGCTTTCTTT.